The entry below gives a single TCR beta chain sequence along with its context. Data came from immunoSEQ multiplex PCR; TCRdb stores just in-frame clones and leaves some out. Among some 21,000 clones, 75% to 85% were seen once, and the ten largest hold roughly a sixth. This specimen comes from a study of OX40 agonist ivuxolimab in advanced cancers. The CDR3 extends over 18 amino acids. CDR1 is SGHTA and CDR2 is FQGNSA in the germline V gene. The J segment lost 3 bases and the V segment lost 4 bases, leaving 17 bases of the junction unmatched. Anyone with autoimmune disease history or systemic immunosuppression was excluded.

Sequencing used CD4+ or CD8+ T cells sorted from blood, obtained in a trial of the OX40 agonist ivuxolimab. This clonotype was sampled from an adult with an advanced solid tumor such as melanoma, head and neck, liver or kidney cancer. The chain couples TRBV7-2 to TRBJ2-7; 8 bases agree with TRBD2. The CDR3 loop reads CASSYPKRGGHFDYEQYF. The CDR3 DNA reads TGTGCCAGCAGCTACCCGAAGCGCGGGGGGCACTTTGACTACGAGCAGTACTTC.